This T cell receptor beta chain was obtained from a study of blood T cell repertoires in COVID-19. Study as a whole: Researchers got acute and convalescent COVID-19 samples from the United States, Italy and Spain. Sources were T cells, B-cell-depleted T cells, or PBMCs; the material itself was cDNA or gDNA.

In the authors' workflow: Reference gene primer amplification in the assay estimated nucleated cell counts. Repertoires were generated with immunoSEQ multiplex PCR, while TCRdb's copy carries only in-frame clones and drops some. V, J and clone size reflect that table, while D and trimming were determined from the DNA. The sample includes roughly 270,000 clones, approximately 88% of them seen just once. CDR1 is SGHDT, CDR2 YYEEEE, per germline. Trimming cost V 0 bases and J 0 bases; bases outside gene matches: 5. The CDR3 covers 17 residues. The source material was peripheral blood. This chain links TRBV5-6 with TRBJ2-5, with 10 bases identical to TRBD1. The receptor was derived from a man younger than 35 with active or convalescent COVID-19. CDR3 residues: CASSLDRGQGNQETQYF. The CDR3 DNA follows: TGTGCCAGCAGCTTGGACCGGGGACAGGGGAACCAAGAGACCCAGTACTTC. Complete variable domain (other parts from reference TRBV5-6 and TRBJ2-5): DAGVTQSPTHLIKTRGQQVTLRCSPKSGHDTVSWYQQALGQGPQFIFQYYEEEERQRGNFPDRFSGHQFPNYSSELNVNALLLGDSALYLCASSLDRGQGNQETQYFGPGTRLLVL.